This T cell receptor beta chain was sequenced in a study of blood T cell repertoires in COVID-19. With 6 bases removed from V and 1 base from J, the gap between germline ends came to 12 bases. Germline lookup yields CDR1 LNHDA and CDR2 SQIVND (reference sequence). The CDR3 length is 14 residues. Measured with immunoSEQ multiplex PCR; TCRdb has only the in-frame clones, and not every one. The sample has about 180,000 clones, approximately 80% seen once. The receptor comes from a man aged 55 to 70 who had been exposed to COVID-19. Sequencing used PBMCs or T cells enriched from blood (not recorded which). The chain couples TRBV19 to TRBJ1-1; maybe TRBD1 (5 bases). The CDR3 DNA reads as TGTGCCAGTAGCCCCTTGGGGGGGAACACTGAAGCTTTCTTT. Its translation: CASSPLGGNTEAFF.